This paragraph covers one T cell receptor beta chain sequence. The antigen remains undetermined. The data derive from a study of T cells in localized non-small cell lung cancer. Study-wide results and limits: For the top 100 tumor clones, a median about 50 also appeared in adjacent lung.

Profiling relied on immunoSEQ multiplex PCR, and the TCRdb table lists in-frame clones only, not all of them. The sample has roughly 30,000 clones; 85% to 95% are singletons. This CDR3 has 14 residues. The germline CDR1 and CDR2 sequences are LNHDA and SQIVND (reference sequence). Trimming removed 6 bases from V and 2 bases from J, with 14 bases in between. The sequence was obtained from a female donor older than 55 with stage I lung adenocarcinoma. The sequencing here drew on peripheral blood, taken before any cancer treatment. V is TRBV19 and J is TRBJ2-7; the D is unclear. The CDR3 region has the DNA TGTGCCAGTAGGGATGCCAGGATCGCCTACGAGCAGTACTTC. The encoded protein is CASRDARIAYEQYF.